This T cell receptor (beta chain) was documented in a study of CD8+ T cells in alopecia areata. This CDR3 spans 12 amino acids. Per germline, CDR1 SGHDN and CDR2 FVKESK. V was shortened by 1 base and J by 9 bases, with 7 bases between the two germline ends. The treatment is: oral pan-JAK inhibitor, 5-10 mg twice daily. Reverse transcribed after extraction, RNA yielded cDNA as the sequencing template. Sequencing used immunoSEQ multiplex PCR; TCRdb keeps in-frame clones, though not all of them. The repertoire holds 95,000 to 110,000 clones, with 84% as singletons. This clone is categorized as medium-sized. The sample has other DNA sequences that encode this CDR3 too.

The sequence was collected from a human donor with alopecia areata. The gene calls are TRBV14 and TRBJ2-1; D is unclear. Sequencing was performed on CD8+ T cells sorted from blood, taken at week 24, from a patient treated with tofacitinib. CDR3 loop: CASSQGGVEQFF. Here the CDR3 DNA reads TGTGCCAGCAGCCAAGGAGGAGTTGAGCAGTTCTTC.